The present T cell receptor (beta chain) was sequenced within a study of Ad26.COV2.S vaccination and SARS-CoV-2 variants. Clones were sequenced by immunoSEQ multiplex PCR, and TCRdb holds only the in-frame ones, with some missing. This sample carries about 430,000 clones, 75% to 95% of them seen once, and the ten largest clones take approximately 12%. Described treatment: 15 to 20 received Ad26.COV2.S at low or high dose, single or two shots; 5 received placebo; per-sample allocation not given. Sampling was done on day 63 after the first vaccine or placebo injection. V shed 4 bases and J shed 1 base, with 13 bases lying between them. There are 14 residues in the CDR3. Germline assignment: CDR1 GTSNPN and CDR2 SVGIG (reference sequence).

Sample: peripheral blood, taken in a trial of Ad26.COV2.S vaccine versus placebo. The genes are TRBV30 and TRBJ1-1; D call uncertain. The receptor was derived from a person between 18 and 59 years old who received the Ad26.COV2.S COVID-19 vaccine or a placebo. The CDR3 nucleotides read TGTGCCTGGAACTCCCAGATCACGAACACTGAAGCTTTCTTT. Protein: CAWNSQITNTEAFF.